The clone carrying this T cell receptor beta chain was seen only a few times. A junction boundary mismatches the germline segment, possibly from a read error. Germline CDR1 reads KGHDR; CDR2 reads SFDVKD. This CDR3 has 14 amino acids. This entry comes from a study of regulatory T cells in long-lasting Graves disease. The sample's time point: newly diagnosed GD, antithyroid drugs for less than 3 months. RNA from PBMCs was the source of the TCR library. HTBI primers from iRepertoire and Arm-PCR of CDR3 regions yielded the TCR beta libraries. In TCRdb, the multiplex PCR reads were re-called with MiXCR into one record per CDR3 protein. The sample includes approximately 350,000 distinct CDR3 sequences, 16% of them seen just once. These data were also filed under a second study, of T cells in Graves' hyperthyroidism and ophthalmopathy.

The sample in question was peripheral blood mononuclear cells (PBMCs), obtained at new diagnosis, from a patient treated with antithyroid drugs. The origin of this receptor is a man between 40 and 49 years old with Graves disease. V usage is TRBV24-1 and J usage is TRBJ2-7; D gene unclear. The CDR3 DNA reads as TGTGCCACCAGTGGCCATGGTGCCTCCGACGAGCAGTACTTC. Protein product: CATSGHGASDEQYF.